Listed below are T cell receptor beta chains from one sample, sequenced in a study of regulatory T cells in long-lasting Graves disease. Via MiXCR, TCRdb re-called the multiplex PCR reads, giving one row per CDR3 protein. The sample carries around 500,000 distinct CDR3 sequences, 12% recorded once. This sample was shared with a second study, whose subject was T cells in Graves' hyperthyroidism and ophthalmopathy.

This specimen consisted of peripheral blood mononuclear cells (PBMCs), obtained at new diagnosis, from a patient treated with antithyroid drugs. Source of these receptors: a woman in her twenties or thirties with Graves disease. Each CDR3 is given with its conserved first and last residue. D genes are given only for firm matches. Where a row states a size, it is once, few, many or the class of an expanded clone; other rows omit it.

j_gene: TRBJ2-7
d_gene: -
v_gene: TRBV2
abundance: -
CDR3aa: CATHQQTPYEQYF
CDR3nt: TGTGCCACCCATCAACAAACTCCCTACGAGCAGTACTTC

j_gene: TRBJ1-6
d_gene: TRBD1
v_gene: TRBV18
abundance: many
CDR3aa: CASSPLDRDNSPLHF
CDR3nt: TGTGCCAGCTCACCTCTCGACAGGGATAATTCACCCCTCCACTTT

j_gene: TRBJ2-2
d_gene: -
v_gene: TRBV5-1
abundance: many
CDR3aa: CASRAGTSTGELFF
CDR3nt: TGCGCCAGCAGGGCTGGCACTTCCACCGGGGAGCTGTTTTTT

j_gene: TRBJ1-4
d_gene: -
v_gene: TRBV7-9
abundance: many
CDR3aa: CASSFPPTNEKLFF
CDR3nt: TGTGCCAGCAGCTTCCCTCCGACTAATGAAAAACTGTTTTTT

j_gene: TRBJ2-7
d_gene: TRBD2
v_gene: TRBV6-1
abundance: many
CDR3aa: CASKRTSGSVNTGYEQYF
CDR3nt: TGTGCCAGCAAGAGGACTAGCGGGAGCGTCAACACAGGGTACGAGCAGTACTTC

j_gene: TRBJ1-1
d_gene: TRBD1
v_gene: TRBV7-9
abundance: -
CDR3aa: CASSLPGQGLNTEAFF
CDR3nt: TGTGCCAGCAGTCTGCCGGGACAGGGATTAAACACTGAAGCTTTCTTT

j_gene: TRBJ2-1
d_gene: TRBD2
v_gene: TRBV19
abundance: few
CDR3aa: CASNRLAGEGHEQFF
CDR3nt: TGTGCCAGTAACAGACTAGCGGGAGAAGGGCATGAGCAGTTCTTC

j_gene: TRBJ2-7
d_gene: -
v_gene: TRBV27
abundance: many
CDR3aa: CASSLSSRTYEQYF
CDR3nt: TGTGCCAGCAGTTTATCGAGTAGGACCTACGAGCAGTACTTC

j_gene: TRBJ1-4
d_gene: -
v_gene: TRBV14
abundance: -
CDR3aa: CASSRRGAGEKLFF
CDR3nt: TGTGCCAGCAGCCGACGAGGTGCGGGTGAAAAACTGTTTTTT

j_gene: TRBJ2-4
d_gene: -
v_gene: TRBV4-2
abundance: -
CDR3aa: CASSLDSAKNIQYF
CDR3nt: TGTGCCAGCAGCCTCGACAGCGCCAAAAACATTCAGTACTTC

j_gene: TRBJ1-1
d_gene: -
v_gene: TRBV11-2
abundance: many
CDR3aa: CASSLGRTTEAFF
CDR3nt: TGTGCCAGCAGCTTAGGCCGAACCACTGAAGCTTTCTTT

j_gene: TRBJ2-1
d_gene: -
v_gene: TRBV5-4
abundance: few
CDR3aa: CASSLDSTMYNEQFF
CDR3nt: TGTGCCAGCAGCTTGGATAGCACAATGTACAATGAGCAGTTCTTC

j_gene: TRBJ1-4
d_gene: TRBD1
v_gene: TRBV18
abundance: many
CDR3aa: CASSPQGGPNEKLFF
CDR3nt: TGTGCCAGCTCACCGCAGGGGGGACCTAATGAAAAACTGTTTTTT

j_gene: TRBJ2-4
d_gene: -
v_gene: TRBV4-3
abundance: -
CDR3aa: CASSQDYGSKNIQYF
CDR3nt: TGCGCCAGCAGCCAAGATTACGGGTCCAAAAACATTCAGTACTTC

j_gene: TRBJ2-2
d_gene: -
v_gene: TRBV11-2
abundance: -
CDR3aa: CASSLVSEGGELFF
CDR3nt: TGTGCCAGCAGCTTAGTATCAGAAGGAGGGGAGCTGTTTTTT

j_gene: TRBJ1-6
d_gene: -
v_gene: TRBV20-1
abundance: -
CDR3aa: CSASRGSSNSPLHF
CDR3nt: TGCAGTGCTAGTCGGGGTTCTTCTAATTCACCCCTCCACTTT

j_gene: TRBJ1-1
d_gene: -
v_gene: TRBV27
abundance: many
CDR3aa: CASRREVGAEAFF
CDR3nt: TGTGCCAGTAGACGGGAGGTAGGTGCTGAAGCTTTCTTT